Here is one T cell receptor beta chain with its context. Its antigen is currently unknown. The data were taken from a study of neoadjuvant anti-PD-1 for oral cavity cancer. The wider study: Patients mostly received three to four biweekly nivolumab doses at 3 mg/kg before surgery.

Study results and limitations: Pretreatment Treg/Th17 ratio correlated inversely with post-treatment tumor clonality.

Cohort: HPV-negative, locally advanced oral cavity squamous cell carcinoma patients. PBMCs were not maintained or expanded in culture before analysis. The V and J ends lost 6 bases and 6 bases, in that order; junction bases with no gene match: 8. This CDR3 is built from 14 residues. From germline, CDR1 is SGHAT and CDR2 FQNNGV. The assay was immunoSEQ multiplex PCR, and TCRdb's table has in-frame clones only and misses some. Of some 15,000 clones in the sample, roughly 70% are singletons; the top ten hold roughly 2.1%. The J gene is TRBJ2-7, the V gene TRBV11-2, with 10 bases lining up with TRBD1. The sample was PBMCs, taken before nivolumab (anti-PD-1) treatment. The receptor's source is a person between 40 and 80 years old with oral cavity squamous cell carcinoma. The CDR3 coding sequence is TGTGCCAGCAGTCCCCGGACAGGGGGGCTCGAGCAGTACTTC. Its translation is CASSPRTGGLEQYF.